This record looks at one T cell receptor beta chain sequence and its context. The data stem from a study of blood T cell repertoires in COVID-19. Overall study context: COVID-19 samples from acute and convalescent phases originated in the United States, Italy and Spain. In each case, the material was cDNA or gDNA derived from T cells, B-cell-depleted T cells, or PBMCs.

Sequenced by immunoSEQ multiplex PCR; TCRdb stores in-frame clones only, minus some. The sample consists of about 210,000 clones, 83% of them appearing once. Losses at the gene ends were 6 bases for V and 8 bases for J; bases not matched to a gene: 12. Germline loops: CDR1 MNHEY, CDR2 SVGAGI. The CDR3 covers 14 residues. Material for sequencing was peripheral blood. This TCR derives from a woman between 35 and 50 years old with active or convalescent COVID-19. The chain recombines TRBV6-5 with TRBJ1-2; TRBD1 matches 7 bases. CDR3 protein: CASRADRAAGGYTF. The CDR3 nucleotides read TGTGCCAGCAGAGCAGACAGGGCAGCGGGCGGCTACACCTTC.